These 11 T cell receptor beta chains originate from one sample sequenced in a study of blood T cell repertoires in COVID-19. Sequencing used immunoSEQ multiplex PCR; TCRdb keeps in-frame clones, though not all of them. This repertoire shows roughly 180,000 clones, around 80% found once; its top ten account for 10% to 15%. The sequencing sample was made of PBMCs or T cells enriched from blood (not recorded which). These receptor sequences come from a woman between 55 and 75 years old who had recovered from COVID-19.

The chain is built from TRBV3-1 (or the pseudogene TRBV3-2) and TRBJ2-7; 8 positions match TRBD2. The CDR3 runs to 15 residues. Germline assignment: CDR1 LGHDT and CDR2 YNNKEL (reference sequence). With V trimmed by 4 bases and J by 7 bases, 12 bases remained unmatched. In nucleotides, the CDR3 is TGTGCCAGCAGCCCGACACTAGCGGAGTCGGAGGAGCAGTACTTC. Its protein product is CASSPTLAESEEQYF.

The table lists this clone with a count of one. The rearrangement joins TRBV9 to TRBJ1-4; 7 positions agree with TRBD1. The CDR3 totals 14 residues. CDR1 and CDR2 (germline): SGDLS, YYNGEE. Trimming took 2 bases from V and 5 from J; bases not matched to a gene: 3. CDR3 loop: CASSVGQPNEKLFF. DNA of the CDR3: TGTGCCAGCAGCGTGGGACAGCCGAATGAAAAACTGTTTTTT. Variable domain in full (rest from reference TRBV9 and TRBJ1-4): DSGVTQTPKHLITATGQRVTLRCSPRSGDLSVYWYQQSLDQGLQFLIQYYNGEERAKGNILERFSAQQFPDLHSELNLSSLELGDSALYFCASSVGQPNEKLFFGSGTQLSVL.

This clone was observed once. The chain links TRBV6-5 to TRBJ1-6, with a possible D match to TRBD1 (6 bases). CDR1 and CDR2 from the germline V gene are MNHEY and SVGAGI. The CDR3 spans 13 residues. Trimming took 7 bases from V and 10 from J, leaving 14 bases between them. The CDR3 spells CASNPGDGSPLHF. The CDR3, as DNA: TGTGCCAGCAATCCAGGGGATGGCTCACCCCTCCACTTT.

The rearrangement links TRBV3-1 (or the pseudogene TRBV3-2) to TRBJ2-3; D not certain. With 1 base removed from V and 6 bases from J, the gap between germline ends came to 8 bases. The CDR3 length is 13 residues. Germline lookup yields CDR1 LGHDT and CDR2 YNNKEL (reference sequence). CDR3 protein: CASSQGEADTQYF. The CDR3 DNA follows: TGTGCCAGCAGCCAAGGAGAGGCGGATACGCAGTATTTT.

The chain has TRBV11-2 and TRBJ1-1; no firm D call. Germline assignment: CDR1 SGHAT and CDR2 FQNNGV. Trimming took off 3 bases at V and 1 base at J, with 12 bases between the two ends. The CDR3 has 15 residues. CDR3 in DNA: TGTGCCAGCAGCTTTCGGGGTCGAGGGAACACTGAAGCTTTCTTT. This gives the protein CASSFRGRGNTEAFF.

The chain employs TRBV5-1 and TRBJ2-2; D perhaps matches TRBD1 (5 bases). Germline assignment: CDR1 SGHRS and CDR2 YFSETQ. Trimming shortened V by 3 bases and J by 1 base, and 7 bases separated the two germline ends. There are 14 residues in the CDR3. The CDR3 region has the DNA TGCGCCAGCAGCTATACAGGGAACACCGGGGAGCTGTTTTTT. It is translated as CASSYTGNTGELFF.

The chain uses TRBV3-1 (or the pseudogene TRBV3-2) and TRBJ1-2, with a tentative D call TRBD1 (5 bases). V was clipped by 2 bases and J by 7 bases, with 14 bases between them. The germline gives CDR1 LGHDT, CDR2 YNNKEL (reference sequence). The CDR3 is 14 amino acids. CDR3 sequence: CASSQRRGKGGYTF. For the CDR3, the DNA is TGTGCCAGCAGCCAAAGAAGGGGAAAAGGTGGCTACACCTTC.

The chain carries TRBV10-2 and TRBJ2-1, with D maybe TRBD1 (7 bases). V was trimmed by 6 bases and J by 6 bases, leaving 21 bases between them. This CDR3 region has 16 residues. Per the germline V gene, CDR1 is WSHSY and CDR2 is SAAADI. This chain's CDR3 is CASRDPLAQGGNEQFF. DNA for the CDR3: TGCGCCAGCAGAGATCCCCTCGCTCAGGGGGGCAATGAGCAGTTCTTC.

Comment on this clone: Compared with germline, one end of the junction differs, possibly owing to a read error. This rearrangement joins TRBV6-1 to TRBJ1-3; D remains ambiguous. This CDR3 has 18 residues. The germline V gene encodes CDR1 MNHNS and CDR2 SASEGT. The CDR3 loop reads CASREGPLRAQRGNTIYF. The CDR3 DNA sequence: TGTGCCAGCAGGGAAGGGCCCCTACGTGCCCAGAGGGGAAACACCATATATTTT.

The J gene is TRBJ2-3, the V gene TRBV27, with D tentatively TRBD2 (6 bases). V was trimmed by 4 bases and J by 5 bases, leaving 13 bases between them. The CDR3 covers 14 residues. Germline assignment: CDR1 MNHEY and CDR2 SMNVEV (reference sequence). CDR3 region: CASSSTSQGDTQYF. The CDR3 DNA reads TGTGCCAGCAGTTCAACTAGCCAGGGAGATACGCAGTATTTT.

The V gene is TRBV19, the J gene TRBJ1-2; 11 nucleotides agree with TRBD1. This CDR3 region has 16 residues. CDR1 and CDR2 (germline): LNHDA, SQIVND (reference sequence). Losses at the gene ends were 9 bases for V and 5 bases for J; bases not matched to a gene: 14. The CDR3 DNA is TGTGCCAGCCGTCCCGGGACAGGGGGAATTAGTTATGGCTACACCTTC. It is translated as CASRPGTGGISYGYTF.